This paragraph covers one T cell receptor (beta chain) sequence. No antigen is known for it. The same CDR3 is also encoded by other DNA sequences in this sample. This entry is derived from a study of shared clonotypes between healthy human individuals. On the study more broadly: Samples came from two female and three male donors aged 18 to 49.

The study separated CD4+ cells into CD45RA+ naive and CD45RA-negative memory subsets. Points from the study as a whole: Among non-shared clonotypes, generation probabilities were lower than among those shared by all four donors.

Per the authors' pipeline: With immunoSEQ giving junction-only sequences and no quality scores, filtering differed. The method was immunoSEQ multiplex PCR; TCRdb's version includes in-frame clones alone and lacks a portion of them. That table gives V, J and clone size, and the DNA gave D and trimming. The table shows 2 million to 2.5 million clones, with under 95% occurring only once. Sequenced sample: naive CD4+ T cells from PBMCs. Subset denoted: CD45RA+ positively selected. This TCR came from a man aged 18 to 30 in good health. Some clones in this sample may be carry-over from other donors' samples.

CDR3 amino acids: CASSDRGDGYTF. Written as DNA, the CDR3 is TGCGCCAGCAGCGACAGGGGTGATGGCTACACCTTC. This rearrangement joins TRBV5-1 to TRBJ1-2, with 8 bases identical to TRBD1. Germline V gives CDR1 SGHRS, CDR2 YFSETQ. CDR3 size: 12 residues. With 4 bases clipped from V and 6 bases from J, the junction kept 2 bases outside the gene matches.